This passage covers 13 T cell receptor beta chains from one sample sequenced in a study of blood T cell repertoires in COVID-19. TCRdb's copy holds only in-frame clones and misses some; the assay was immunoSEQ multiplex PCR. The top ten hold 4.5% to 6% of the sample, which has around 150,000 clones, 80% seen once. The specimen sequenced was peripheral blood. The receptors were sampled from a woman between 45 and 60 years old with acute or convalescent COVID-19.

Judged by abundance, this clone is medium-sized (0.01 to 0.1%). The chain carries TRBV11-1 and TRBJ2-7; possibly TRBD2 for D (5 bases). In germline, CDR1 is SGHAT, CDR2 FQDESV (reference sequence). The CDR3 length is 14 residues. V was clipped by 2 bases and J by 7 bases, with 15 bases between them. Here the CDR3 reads CASSLTIGSVEQYF. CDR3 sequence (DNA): TGTGCCAGCAGCTTAACTATTGGGAGTGTTGAGCAGTACTTC.

As DNA, the CDR3 is TGTGCCAGCAGCTCCCGGGACTTGTACCAAGAGACCCAGTACTTC. It yields the protein CASSSRDLYQETQYF. V and J are TRBV7-2 and TRBJ2-5; TRBD2 is a possible D gene (6 bases). CDR3 length: 15 amino acids. V was trimmed by 4 bases and J by 0 bases, leaving 12 bases between them. CDR1 is SGHTA, CDR2 FQGNSA, per germline.

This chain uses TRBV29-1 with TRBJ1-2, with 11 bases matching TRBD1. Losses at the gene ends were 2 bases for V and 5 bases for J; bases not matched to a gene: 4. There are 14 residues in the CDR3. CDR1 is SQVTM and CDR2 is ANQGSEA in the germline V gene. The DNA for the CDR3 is TGCAGCGTTGAATGGACAGGGGGCCGATATGGCTACACCTTC. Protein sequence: CSVEWTGGRYGYTF.

CDR3 coding DNA: TGTGCCACCTCCCTGACGGACAGGACTAACTATGGCTACACCTTC. As protein: CATSLTDRTNYGYTF. The chain recombines TRBV28 with TRBJ1-2; 7 nucleotides line up with TRBD1. There are 15 residues in the CDR3. Trimming at V came to 10 bases and at J to 0 bases, leaving 11 bases not matched to a gene. CDR1 is MDHEN and CDR2 is SYDVKM in the germline V gene.

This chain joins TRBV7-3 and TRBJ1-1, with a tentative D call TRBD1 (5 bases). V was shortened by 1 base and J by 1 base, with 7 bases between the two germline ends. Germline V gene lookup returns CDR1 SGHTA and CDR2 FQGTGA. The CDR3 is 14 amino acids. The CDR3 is CASSLSDRNTEAFF. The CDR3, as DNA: TGTGCCAGCAGCTTAAGTGACAGGAACACTGAAGCTTTCTTT.

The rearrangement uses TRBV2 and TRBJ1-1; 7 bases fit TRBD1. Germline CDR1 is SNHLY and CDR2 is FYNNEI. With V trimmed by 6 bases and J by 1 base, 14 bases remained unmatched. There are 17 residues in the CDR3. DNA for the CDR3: TGTGCCAGCAGGGAGTACCACATGACAGGGCCGAACACTGAAGCTTTCTTT. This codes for CASREYHMTGPNTEAFF.

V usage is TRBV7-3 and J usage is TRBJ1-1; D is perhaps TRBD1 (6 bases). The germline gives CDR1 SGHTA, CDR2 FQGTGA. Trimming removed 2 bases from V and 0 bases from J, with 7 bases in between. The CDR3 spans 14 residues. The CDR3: CASSLGQLNTEAFF. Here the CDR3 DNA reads TGTGCCAGCAGCTTAGGACAGCTGAACACTGAAGCTTTCTTT.

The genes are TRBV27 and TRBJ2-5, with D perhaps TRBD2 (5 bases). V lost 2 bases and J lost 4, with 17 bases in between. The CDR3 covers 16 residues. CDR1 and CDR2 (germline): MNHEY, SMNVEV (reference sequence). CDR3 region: CASSLGVSREGETQYF. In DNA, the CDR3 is TGTGCCAGCAGTTTAGGGGTGTCACGGGAAGGAGAGACCCAGTACTTC.

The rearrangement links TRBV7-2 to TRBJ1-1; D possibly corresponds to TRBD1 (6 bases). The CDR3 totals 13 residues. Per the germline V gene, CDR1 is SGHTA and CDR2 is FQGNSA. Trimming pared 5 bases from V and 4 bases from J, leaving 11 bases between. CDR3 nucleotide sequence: TGTGCCAGCAGCGCAGGACAGATCACTGAAGCTTTCTTT. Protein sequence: CASSAGQITEAFF.

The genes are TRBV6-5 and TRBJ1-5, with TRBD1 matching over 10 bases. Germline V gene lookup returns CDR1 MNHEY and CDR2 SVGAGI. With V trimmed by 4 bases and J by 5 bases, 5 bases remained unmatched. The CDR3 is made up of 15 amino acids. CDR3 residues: CASSLTGGSDQPQHF. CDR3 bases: TGTGCCAGCAGTTTGACAGGGGGCTCCGATCAGCCCCAGCATTTT.

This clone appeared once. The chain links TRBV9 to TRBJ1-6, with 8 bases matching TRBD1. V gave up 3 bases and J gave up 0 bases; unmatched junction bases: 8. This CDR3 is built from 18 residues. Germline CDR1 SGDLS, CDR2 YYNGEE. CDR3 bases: TGTGCCAGCAGCGAAAAGACAGGGGAGAGCTCCTATAATTCACCCCTCCACTTT. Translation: CASSEKTGESSYNSPLHF.

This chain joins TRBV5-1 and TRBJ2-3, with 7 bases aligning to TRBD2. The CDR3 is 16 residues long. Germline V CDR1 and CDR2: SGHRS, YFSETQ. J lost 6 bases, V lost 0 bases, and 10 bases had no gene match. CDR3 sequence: CASSLARDYGTDTQYF. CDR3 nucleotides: TGCGCCAGCAGCTTGGCCCGGGACTATGGGACGGATACGCAGTATTTT. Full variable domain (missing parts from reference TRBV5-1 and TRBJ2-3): KAGVTQTPRYLIKTRGQQVTLSCSPISGHRSVSWYQQTPGQGLQFLFEYFSETQRNKGNFPGRFSGRQFSNSRSEMNVSTLELGDSALYLCASSLARDYGTDTQYFGPGTRLTVL.

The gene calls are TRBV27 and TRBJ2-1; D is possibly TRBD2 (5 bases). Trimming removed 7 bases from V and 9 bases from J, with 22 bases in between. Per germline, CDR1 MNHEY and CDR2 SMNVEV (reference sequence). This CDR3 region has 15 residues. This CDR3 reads CASTQGRVSNGEQFF. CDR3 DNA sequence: TGTGCCAGCACCCAAGGGCGGGTATCAAACGGTGAGCAGTTCTTC.